The rows below give T cell receptor beta chains drawn from one sample of a study of T cells in Graves' hyperthyroidism and ophthalmopathy. TCRdb re-analysed the multiplex PCR reads in MiXCR, keeping a single row per CDR3 protein. Of 470,000 or so distinct CDR3 sequences listed, less than 25% were seen once; the top ten hold about 30%. Sample: blood. All receptors derive from a man aged 18 to 29 with Graves' hyperthyroidism. The CDR3 runs from the conserved cysteine through the conserved F or W. The D gene is left open where the match is weak. Rows may omit the clone size; those that give it use once, few, many or a size class.

V gene: TRBV10-3
CDR3 length: 16
clone size: few
J gene: TRBJ2-6
D gene: -
CDR3 protein: CAISEGRFSGANVLTF
CDR3 DNA: TGTGCCATCAGTGAGGGTAGATTCTCTGGGGCCAACGTCCTGACTTTC

V gene: TRBV20-1
CDR3 length: 13
clone size: -
J gene: TRBJ2-7
D gene: -
CDR3 protein: CRRNQGSLYEQYF
CDR3 DNA: TGCAGACGGAATCAGGGAAGCCTCTACGAGCAGTACTTC

V gene: TRBV6-5
CDR3 length: 15
clone size: -
J gene: TRBJ2-5
D gene: -
CDR3 protein: CASSYGSEGGETQYF
CDR3 DNA: TGTGCCAGCAGTTACGGATCGGAGGGAGGCGAGACCCAGTACTTC

V gene: TRBV24-1
CDR3 length: 12
clone size: many
J gene: TRBJ1-2
D gene: -
CDR3 protein: CATSDINYGYTF
CDR3 DNA: TGTGCCACCAGTGACATCAACTATGGCTACACCTTC

V gene: TRBV11-2
CDR3 length: 16
clone size: few
J gene: TRBJ1-1
D gene: -
CDR3 protein: CASSLYNGRENTEAFF
CDR3 DNA: TGTGCCAGCAGCTTATATAACGGGAGAGAGAACACTGAAGCTTTCTTT

V gene: TRBV7-8
CDR3 length: 13
clone size: many
J gene: TRBJ1-1
D gene: -
CDR3 protein: CASSSINYTEAFF
CDR3 DNA: TGTGCCAGCAGCTCCATCAACTACACTGAAGCTTTCTTT

V gene: TRBV27
CDR3 length: 16
clone size: few
J gene: TRBJ1-1
D gene: -
CDR3 protein: CASSLTYPPPNTEAFF
CDR3 DNA: TGTGCCAGCAGTTTAACCTATCCCCCCCCGAACACTGAAGCTTTCTTT

V gene: TRBV6-1
CDR3 length: 13
clone size: -
J gene: TRBJ1-1
D gene: -
CDR3 protein: CASSEAGRLEAFF
CDR3 DNA: TGTGCCAGCAGTGAAGCAGGGAGATTGGAGGCTTTCTTT

V gene: TRBV5-1
CDR3 length: 12
clone size: -
J gene: TRBJ1-2
D gene: TRBD1
CDR3 protein: CASSWRGLGYTF
CDR3 DNA: TGCGCCAGCAGCTGGAGGGGGCTTGGCTACACCTTC

V gene: TRBV28
CDR3 length: 16
clone size: many
J gene: TRBJ1-2
D gene: TRBD1
CDR3 protein: CASYSPDRAFLKGYTF
CDR3 DNA: TGTGCCAGCTACTCTCCGGACAGGGCCTTTCTAAAGGGCTACACCTTC

V gene: TRBV11-2
CDR3 length: 16
clone size: -
J gene: TRBJ1-6
D gene: TRBD1
CDR3 protein: CASSPSDRELNSPLHF
CDR3 DNA: TGTGCCAGCAGCCCAAGCGACAGGGAACTGAATTCACCCCTCCACTTT

V gene: TRBV24-1
CDR3 length: 16
clone size: -
J gene: TRBJ2-2
D gene: TRBD1
CDR3 protein: CATSDSGQGDPGELFF
CDR3 DNA: TGTGCCACCAGTGATTCGGGACAGGGTGATCCCGGGGAGCTGTTTTTT

V gene: TRBV12-3/TRBV12-4
CDR3 length: 15
clone size: many
J gene: TRBJ2-7
D gene: -
CDR3 protein: CASSSEPRTVDEQYF
CDR3 DNA: TGTGCCAGCAGTTCCGAACCCCGGACAGTTGACGAGCAGTACTTC

V gene: TRBV27
CDR3 length: 16
clone size: many
J gene: TRBJ2-5
D gene: -
CDR3 protein: CASSPAGALTQETQYF
CDR3 DNA: TGTGCCAGCAGTCCCGCCGGGGCCTTGACCCAAGAGACCCAGTACTTC

V gene: TRBV6-1
CDR3 length: 12
clone size: few
J gene: TRBJ1-5
D gene: -
CDR3 protein: CASTRQNQPQHF
CDR3 DNA: TGTGCCAGCACGAGGCAGAATCAGCCCCAGCATTTT

V gene: TRBV30
CDR3 length: 13
clone size: -
J gene: TRBJ1-2
D gene: -
CDR3 protein: CAWSVTGYYGYTF
CDR3 DNA: TGTGCCTGGAGTGTAACTGGTTACTATGGCTACACCTTC

V gene: TRBV13
CDR3 length: 13
clone size: many
J gene: TRBJ2-5
D gene: -
CDR3 protein: CASSSTPRETQYF
CDR3 DNA: TGTGCCAGCAGCTCGACACCAAGAGAGACCCAGTACTTC

V gene: TRBV28
CDR3 length: 14
clone size: many
J gene: TRBJ2-2
D gene: TRBD1
CDR3 protein: CAIRTGSNTGELFF
CDR3 DNA: TGTGCCATCAGGACAGGGTCGAACACCGGGGAGCTGTTTTTT

V gene: TRBV28
CDR3 length: 17
clone size: many
J gene: TRBJ2-7
D gene: TRBD2
CDR3 protein: CASSQGLAGTSVFEQYF
CDR3 DNA: TGTGCCAGCAGTCAAGGACTAGCGGGGACCTCGGTTTTCGAGCAGTACTTC

V gene: TRBV12-3/TRBV12-4
CDR3 length: 12
clone size: many
J gene: TRBJ1-1
D gene: -
CDR3 protein: CASRGRETEAFF
CDR3 DNA: TGTGCCAGCAGGGGAAGGGAGACTGAAGCTTTCTTT

V gene: TRBV7-8
CDR3 length: 13
clone size: -
J gene: TRBJ2-7
D gene: -
CDR3 protein: CASSFRKNYEQYF
CDR3 DNA: TGTGCCAGCAGCTTCCGGAAGAATTACGAGCAGTACTTC

V gene: TRBV29-1
CDR3 length: 15
clone size: many
J gene: TRBJ2-4
D gene: TRBD2
CDR3 protein: CSADGASGDPNIQYF
CDR3 DNA: TGCAGCGCCGACGGGGCTAGCGGGGATCCAAACATTCAGTACTTC

V gene: TRBV11-2
CDR3 length: 13
clone size: many
J gene: TRBJ2-7
D gene: -
CDR3 protein: CASSLGAGSEQYF
CDR3 DNA: TGTGCCAGCAGCTTAGGGGCCGGGAGCGAGCAGTACTTC

V gene: TRBV2
CDR3 length: 15
clone size: -
J gene: TRBJ2-2
D gene: TRBD2
CDR3 protein: CASSPTSGVRGELFF
CDR3 DNA: TGTGCCAGCAGTCCGACTAGCGGGGTGCGCGGGGAGCTGTTTTTT